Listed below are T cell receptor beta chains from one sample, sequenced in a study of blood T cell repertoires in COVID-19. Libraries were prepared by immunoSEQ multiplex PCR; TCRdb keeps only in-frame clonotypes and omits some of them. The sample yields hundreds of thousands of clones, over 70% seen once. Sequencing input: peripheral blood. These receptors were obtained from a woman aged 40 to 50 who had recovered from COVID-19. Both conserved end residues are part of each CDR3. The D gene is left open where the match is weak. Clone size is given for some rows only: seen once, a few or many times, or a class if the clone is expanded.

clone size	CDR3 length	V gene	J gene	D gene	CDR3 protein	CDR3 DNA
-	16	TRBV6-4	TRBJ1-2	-	CASSDSTGSFGRGYTF	TGTGCCAGCAGTGACTCAACAGGTTCGTTCGGAAGAGGCTACACCTTC
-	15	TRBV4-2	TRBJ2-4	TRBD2	CASSPRAGGPDIQYF	TGTGCCAGCAGCCCCCGGGCGGGGGGGCCTGACATTCAGTACTTC
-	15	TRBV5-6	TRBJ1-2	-	CASSFRGAGNYGYTF	TGTGCCAGCAGCTTCCGGGGGGCTGGCAACTATGGCTACACCTTC
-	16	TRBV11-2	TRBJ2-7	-	CASSLGAGTQDYEQYF	TGTGCCAGCAGCTTAGGGGCCGGGACTCAGGACTACGAGCAGTACTTC
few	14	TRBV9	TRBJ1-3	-	CASAFDNTENTIYF	TGTGCCAGCGCCTTCGACAATACCGAAAACACCATATATTTT
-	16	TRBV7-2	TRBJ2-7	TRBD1	CASSLGQGDRAYEQYF	TGTGCCAGCAGCTTAGGGCAGGGGGACAGGGCCTACGAGCAGTACTTC
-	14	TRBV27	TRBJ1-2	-	CASSLTYRDYGYTF	TGTGCCAGCAGTTTAACATACAGGGATTATGGCTACACCTTC
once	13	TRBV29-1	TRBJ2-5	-	CSLNQGVGETQYF	TGCAGCCTAAATCAAGGGGTGGGAGAGACCCAGTACTTC
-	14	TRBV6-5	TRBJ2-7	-	CASSPPGGSYEQYF	TGTGCCAGCAGCCCGCCCGGGGGTTCCTACGAGCAGTACTTC
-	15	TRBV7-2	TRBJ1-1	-	CASSLVRRGNTEAFF	TGTGCCAGCAGCTTAGTCCGGAGAGGGAACACTGAAGCTTTCTTT
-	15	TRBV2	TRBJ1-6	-	CASSDRRAFGSPLHF	TGTGCCAGCAGTGATAGGAGGGCCTTTGGTTCACCCCTCCACTTT
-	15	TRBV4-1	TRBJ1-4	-	CASSPRGAPNEKLFF	TGCGCCAGCAGCCCTCGGGGGGCCCCTAATGAAAAACTGTTTTTT
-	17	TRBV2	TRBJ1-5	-	CASSDIRTADSNQPQHF	TGTGCCAGCAGTGACATACGGACAGCCGATAGCAATCAGCCCCAGCATTTT
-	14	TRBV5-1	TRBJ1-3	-	CASSLGRSGNTIYF	TGCGCCAGCAGCTTGGGCAGATCTGGAAACACCATATATTTT
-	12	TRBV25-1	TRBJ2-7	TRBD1	CASSLTGYEQYF	TGTGCCAGCAGTTTGACAGGGTACGAGCAGTACTTC
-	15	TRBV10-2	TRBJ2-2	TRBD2	CASSVGGVLTGELFF	TGCGCCAGCAGTGTTGGGGGGGTCCTCACCGGGGAGCTGTTTTTT
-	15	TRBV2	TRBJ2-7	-	CASTGTSTRLYEQYF	TGTGCCAGCACCGGGACATCAACACGTCTCTACGAGCAGTACTTC
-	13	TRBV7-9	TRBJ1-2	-	CASSMTASYGYTF	TGTGCCAGCAGCATGACAGCGAGCTATGGCTACACCTTC
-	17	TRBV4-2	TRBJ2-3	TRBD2	CASSQEGVAGFTDTQYF	TGTGCCAGCAGCCAAGAGGGGGTAGCGGGATTCACAGATACGCAGTATTTT
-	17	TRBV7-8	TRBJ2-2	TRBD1	CASRRPTHRGLTGELFF	TGTGCCAGCAGAAGGCCGACGCACAGGGGGCTCACCGGGGAGCTGTTTTTT
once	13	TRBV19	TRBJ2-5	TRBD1	CASSIGRGETQYF	TGTGCCAGTAGTATAGGCAGGGGGGAGACCCAGTACTTC
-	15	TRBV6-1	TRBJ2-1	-	CASSQTSTTYNEQFF	TGTGCCAGCAGTCAAACTAGCACCACCTACAATGAGCAGTTCTTC
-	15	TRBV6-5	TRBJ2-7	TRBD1	CASRDMGTGFYEQYF	TGTGCCAGCAGGGACATGGGGACAGGCTTCTACGAGCAGTACTTC
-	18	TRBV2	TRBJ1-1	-	CASSPRIGGASMNTEAFF	TGTGCCAGCAGCCCGAGGATTGGCGGAGCCTCCATGAACACTGAAGCTTTCTTT
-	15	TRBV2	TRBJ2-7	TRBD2	CASSEGLAGPWEQYF	TGTGCCAGCAGTGAAGGACTAGCGGGCCCTTGGGAGCAGTACTTC
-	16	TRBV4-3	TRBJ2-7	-	CASSQDRNRIDYEQYF	TGCGCCAGCAGCCAAGATAGGAACAGGATCGACTACGAGCAGTACTTC